This is a list of T cell receptor beta chains from one sample in a study of T-cell reconstitution after alpha-beta-depleted transplantation in children. TCRdb re-called the PCR reads through MiXCR, storing one row per CDR3 protein. Among some 550,000 distinct CDR3 sequences listed, 23% were seen once. The source material was PBMCs, mostly from graft donor cells, sampled 360 days after TCRalphabeta/CD19-depleted stem cell transplant. These receptors came from a boy younger than two who had a stem cell transplant for acute myeloid leukemia, so the T cells may come from the graft donor. Both conserved end residues are part of each CDR3. Each record gives: J gene, V gene, D gene, clone size, CDR3 DNA, CDR3 protein. D genes are given only for firm matches. Only part of the rows carry a size: once, few, many, or a class if the clone is expanded.

TRBJ1-3 | TRBV12-3/TRBV12-4 | - | few | TGTGCCAGCAGTTTGAGGGGGTTGGTTGGAAACACCATATATTTT | CASSLRGLVGNTIYF
TRBJ2-3 | TRBV20-1 | - | - | TGCAGTGCTAGAGAAGACACAGATACGCAGTATTTT | CSAREDTDTQYF
TRBJ2-7 | TRBV29-1 | TRBD1 | many | TGCAGCGTTATAGGACAGGGGAGCTCCTACGAGCAGTACTTC | CSVIGQGSSYEQYF
TRBJ2-3 | TRBV20-1 | TRBD1 | - | TGCAGTGCTCGCAACCACAGGGGAATGTCAGATACGCAGTATTTT | CSARNHRGMSDTQYF
TRBJ1-5 | TRBV28 | - | few | TGTGCCAGCATGTCGAGCGCAGGGGAATATAGCAATCAGCCCCAGCATTTT | CASMSSAGEYSNQPQHF
TRBJ1-1 | TRBV20-1 | - | - | TGCAGTGCTACAAAATTCACGAACACTGAAGCTTTCTTT | CSATKFTNTEAFF
TRBJ2-5 | TRBV20-1 | - | few | TGCAGTGCTTTTACACAGCCTAGCCAGGAGACCCAGTACTTC | CSAFTQPSQETQYF
TRBJ2-5 | TRBV4-3 | TRBD2 | - | TGCGCCAGCAGCCAAGGAAGCGGGGGGGTGGAGACCCAGTACTTC | CASSQGSGGVETQYF
TRBJ1-2 | TRBV20-1 | - | - | TGCAGTGCAAGGGGCCGGACGGATCCGAACTATGGCTACACCTTC | CSARGRTDPNYGYTF
TRBJ1-3 | TRBV20-1 | - | few | TGCAGTGCTAGAGATATGGGACAAAGAAACACCATATATTTT | CSARDMGQRNTIYF
TRBJ2-2 | TRBV7-2 | TRBD2 | - | TGTGCCAGCGCCGGGACTAGCGGATACCTGAACACCGGGGAGCTGTTTTTT | CASAGTSGYLNTGELFF
TRBJ2-2 | TRBV20-1 | - | - | TGCAGTGCTAGGCCCCTAGCTCGCACCGGGGAGCTGTTTTTT | CSARPLARTGELFF
TRBJ1-1 | TRBV7-9 | - | - | TGTGCCAGCAGCTTTTCAGACAGACCCGAAGCTTTCTTT | CASSFSDRPEAFF
TRBJ1-1 | TRBV3-1 | - | - | TGTGCCAGCAGCCAAGTAGGGGGGATGAACACTGAAGCTTTCTTT | CASSQVGGMNTEAFF
TRBJ1-1 | TRBV29-1 | - | few | TGCAGCGTGCACGGGACCCTGAACACTGAAGCTTTCTTT | CSVHGTLNTEAFF
TRBJ2-6 | TRBV11-2 | - | many | TGTGCCAGCAGCACCTACTACAGAGGGTACGGGGCCAACGTCCTGACTTTC | CASSTYYRGYGANVLTF
TRBJ1-1 | TRBV6-2/TRBV6-3 | - | few | TGTGCCAGCAGTTATAAAAGGGACACTGAAGCTTTCTTT | CASSYKRDTEAFF
TRBJ2-7 | TRBV7-9 | - | many | TGTGCCAGCAGCTTAGCGCTTAGGGACACGGAATCCTACGAGCAGTACTTC | CASSLALRDTESYEQYF
TRBJ1-2 | TRBV7-2 | - | few | TGTGCCAGCAGCTTACGATCAGGCGTCAAATATGGCTACACCTTC | CASSLRSGVKYGYTF
TRBJ2-5 | TRBV28 | - | few | TGTGCCAGGTACTCCCAGGACGTCCAAGAGACCCAGTACTTC | CARYSQDVQETQYF
TRBJ2-3 | TRBV11-2 | - | - | TGTGCCAGCAGCTCGCTCTCTGTGGGGGGTGCAGATACGCAGTATTTT | CASSSLSVGGADTQYF
TRBJ2-5 | TRBV4-3 | TRBD1 | - | TGCGCCAGCAGCCCGGGACAGGCCCGCGGGGAGACCCAGTACTTC | CASSPGQARGETQYF
TRBJ1-2 | TRBV29-1 | TRBD1 | - | TGCAGCGTTGAATCTGAGGACAGGCCCGTCGGCTACACCTTC | CSVESEDRPVGYTF